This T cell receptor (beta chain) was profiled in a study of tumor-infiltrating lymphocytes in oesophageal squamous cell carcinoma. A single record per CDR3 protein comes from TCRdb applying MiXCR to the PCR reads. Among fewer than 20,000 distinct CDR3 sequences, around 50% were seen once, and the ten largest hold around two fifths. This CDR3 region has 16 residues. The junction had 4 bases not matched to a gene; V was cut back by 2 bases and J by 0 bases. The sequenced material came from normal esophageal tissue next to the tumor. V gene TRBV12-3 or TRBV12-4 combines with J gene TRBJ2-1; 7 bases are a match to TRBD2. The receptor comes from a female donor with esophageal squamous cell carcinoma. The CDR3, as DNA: TGTGCCAGCAGTTTACGGGGGGAGAGCTCCTACAATGAGCAGTTCTTC. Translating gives CASSLRGESSYNEQFF.